This T cell receptor (beta chain) was obtained from a study of cytomegalovirus exposure and HLA in healthy donors. Trimming pared 1 base from V and 0 bases from J, leaving 8 bases between. This CDR3 is built from 15 residues. CDR1 and CDR2 from the germline V gene are SGHDT and YYEEEE. Overall study results and limits: It was confirmed in vitro that a few of the CMV-associated chains were specific for CMV antigens. Rates of TCR association differed by HLA locus in a later analysis, with DRB1 highest and HLA-C lowest.

60 Vbeta and 13 Jbeta primers were used in PCR. The protocol was immunoSEQ multiplex PCR, while the TCRdb copy is restricted to in-frame clones and leaves out a portion. Of 100,000 or so clones listed, 70% to 75% are singletons. In this sample, this clone turned up a few times. The antigen is unknown. Other DNA sequences in the sample encode the same CDR3. Nominally healthy donors were sampled, though unrecorded immune exposures were likely. The gene calls are TRBV5-6 and TRBJ1-5; D is perhaps TRBD1 (5 bases). The receptor was isolated from a man aged 35-49 years in good health and CMV-seronegative. The sequencing sample was made of PBMCs. CDR3 sequence: CASSLRGYSNQPQHF. The CDR3 DNA reads TGTGCCAGCAGCTTGCGGGGGTATAGCAATCAGCCCCAGCATTTT.